This TCR beta chain was sequenced during a study of OX40 agonist ivuxolimab in advanced cancers. Describing the broader study: The costimulatory receptor OX40 (CD134) was targeted by ivuxolimab, a fully human IgG2 agonistic monoclonal antibody. Intravenous ivuxolimab was administered to patients every 2 weeks at six dose levels: 0.01, 0.1, 0.3, 1.5, 3 and 10 mg/kg. Among the approximately 50 dose-escalation patients, about 20 had hepatocellular carcinoma, about 15 melanoma, 9 renal cell carcinoma and 9 head and neck cancer. A male proportion of almost 85% and a mean age of approximately 60 years, ranging from roughly 20 to 80, were recorded for the dose-escalation cohort. Patients were allowed to have had prior anti-PD-1, anti-PD-L1 or anti-CTLA-4 therapy, and around 43% of the dose-escalation patients had been treated with checkpoint inhibitors. Partial responses were achieved by three dose-escalation patients, of whom one had hepatocellular carcinoma and two had cutaneous melanoma. Peripheral TCRbeta sequencing aimed to test whether ivuxolimab altered TCR sequence diversity and caused clonal T-cell expansion. The paper reports the monotherapy dose-escalation portion (N ≈ 50 patients) of the phase I ivuxolimab trial. Results and caveats for the whole study, not just this receptor: Low levels of normalized T-cell clonal expansion were also shown by some nonresponding patients. In partial responders in the 0.1-3.0 mg/kg groups, normalized peripheral clonal expansion was found to be among the lowest, especially among CD8+ T cells. The antigen specificity of the peripheral T cells that underwent clonal expansion was not determined. On average, CD8+ T cells showed more expanded clones than CD4+ T cells after ivuxolimab. Clonal expansion of both CD4+ and CD8+ blood T cells was observed from baseline to week 6 at doses 0.1 to 3.0 mg/kg.

To sequence the TCRbeta CDR3 region, genomic DNA was isolated from the sorted cells. TCRbeta CDR3 regions were sequenced using the immunoSEQ Assay. TCRdb provides this immuneACCESS table in a form limited to in-frame rearrangements. Some clones are lacking; in checked studies, under half of them reflect an unresolved V gene, and why the rest are absent is not known. The sample has 35,000 to 55,000 clones on record, roughly 87% of them singletons. The ten largest clonotypes hold 11% to 15% of the sample. The trial excluded patients who had a history of autoimmune disease or were on systemic immunosuppression. Peripheral blood for TCR sequencing was collected from all dose cohorts at baseline, on cycle 4 day 1, and on cycle 7 day 1. The samples were drawn from a first-in-human, open-label, multicenter phase I dose-escalation trial of ivuxolimab. Adults with locally advanced or metastatic melanoma, renal cell carcinoma, hepatocellular carcinoma or head and neck squamous cell carcinoma were enrolled in the trial. Before TCR sequencing, CD4+ T cells and CD8+ T cells from peripheral blood were sorted into separate populations.

About this clone: The antigen it binds to is not known. One base away there is no much larger clone; base qualities are not given.

This specimen was CD4+ or CD8+ T cells sorted from blood, taken in a trial of the OX40 agonist ivuxolimab. This sequence originates from an adult with an advanced solid tumor such as melanoma, head and neck, liver or kidney cancer.

The CDR3 protein sequence reads: CASSLEGQGAYYEQFF. The nucleotide sequence is TGTGCCAGCAGCTTAGAAGGACAGGGGGCTTACTATGAGCAGTTCTTC. The V gene is TRBV7-9 and the J gene is TRBJ2-1, with 11 bases in between that match TRBD1. V is pruned by 1 base and J by 8 bases, leaving 7 bases of the junction without a gene match. There are 16 amino acids in the CDR3, from cysteine to phenylalanine inclusive. Only the CDR3 portion is preserved as DNA: 48 bases, with reading frame beginning at the first base. Reading the germline V gene (reference sequence) gives CDR1 SEHNR and CDR2 FQNEAQ.